This TCR beta chain emerged from a study of cytomegalovirus exposure and HLA in healthy donors. For the study at large: Around 85 million unique TCRs from HLA-typed donors were held in an early data release.

PCR primers comprised 60 Vbeta and 13 Jbeta primers. Profiled with immunoSEQ multiplex PCR; TCRdb holds only in-frame clones, not every one. The repertoire holds about 110,000 clones, with over 60% as singletons. Notes on the study in general: Available immune exposure information was restricted to CMV serostatus only. Relative to equally common others, HLA-associated TCR beta chains showed greater clonal expansion in a later analysis. The study flagged about 150 TCR beta chains as cytomegalovirus-associated.

Points on this clone: Its antigen is not known.

Sequenced sample: PBMCs. This clonotype was obtained from a woman in her fifties or sixties in good health and CMV-seropositive.

The CDR3 here is CARGGGDTEAFF. CDR3 DNA sequence: TGTGCCCGGGGGGGAGGGGACACTGAAGCTTTCTTT. The gene calls are TRBV19 and TRBJ1-1, with D possibly being TRBD1 (5 bases). CDR1 is LNHDA and CDR2 is SQIVND in the germline V gene (reference sequence). Trimming removed 11 bases from V and 3 bases from J, with 13 bases in between. This CDR3 is 12 amino acids long.